The clone carrying this T cell receptor beta chain was counted ten times or more. Antigen specificity is unknown. Germline V gene data show CDR1 as LNHDA and CDR2 as SQIVND (reference sequence). The CDR3 runs to 15 residues. The V gene lost 6 bases and the J gene lost 7 bases, with 19 bases spanning the gap. This entry belongs to a study of tumor-infiltrating lymphocytes in primary liver carcinoma. Co-extracted RNA and DNA came from around 20-30 mg of unsorted bulk tissue. The patients lived with chronic HBV infection and had not yet received any treatment. From 450 to 550 ng total RNA, TCR beta cDNA was generated with a primer in the constant region. Researchers made the TCR beta libraries by running three nested multiplex PCR rounds with slightly modified ARM-PCR. It was with TRBV1-TRBV30 forward primers and a C-beta reverse primer that the first two PCR rounds were run, at roughly 10 cycles each. TCRdb re-derived calls from the multiplex PCR reads in MiXCR, one entry per CDR3 protein. This sample has 50,000 or so distinct CDR3 sequences, with around 77% found just once.

Study findings and constraints: Only about 8-25% of top clones were detected in all five tumor regions. Compared with blood, tumor repertoires held significantly more in their top 250 clones. Tumor-adjacent and tumor-blood pairs shared a smaller degree of overlap than tumor region pairs.

This TCR came from a man aged 35 to 55 with primary liver carcinoma and hepatitis B virus infection. The sample consisted of liver tumor tissue from sampling region 5. Subset: tumor region T5, tumor centre. The chain has TRBV19 and TRBJ2-1; D perhaps matches TRBD1 (6 bases). This CDR3 reads CASRGAGRGRNEQFF. The CDR3 DNA sequence: TGTGCCAGTAGGGGGGCGGGCAGGGGAAGAAATGAGCAGTTCTTC. Using reference TRBV19 and TRBJ2-1 for the parts outside the CDR3, the full variable domain is DGGITQSPKYLFRKEGQNVTLSCEQNLNHDAMYWYRQDPGQGLRLIYYSQIVNDFQKGDIAEGYSVSREKKESFPLTVTSAQKNPTAFYLCASRGAGRGRNEQFFGPGTRLTVL.